This T cell receptor beta chain was documented in a study of vaccination effects on CD4 cells after COVID-19. To note about this clone: Its cognate antigen is unknown.

Only in-frame clones appear in the TCRdb table, and some are missing; sequencing was by immunoSEQ multiplex PCR. Counted here are 27,000 or so clones, under 75% occurring once; the ten biggest clones make up 10%. Pools of viral peptides were used by the ViraFEST assay to expand antigen-specific CD4+ T cells ahead of sequencing. The culture ran for roughly ten days before CD4+ T cells were isolated. Vaccine recipients had no previous SARS-CoV-2 infection; their nucleocapsid antibodies were negative. The researchers cultured 1.5 million to 2.5 million PBMC per well with about 11 IU/ml IL-2 and about 10 ug/ml peptides. The authors replaced half the medium with IL-2 medium on days 3 and 7. The study, taken as a whole, reports: Healthy vaccine recipients' vaccine-induced clones were almost all SARS-CoV-2 mono-reactive.

The clonotype comes from a human donor who received a COVID-19 vaccine. Specimen: CD4+ T cells from PBMCs cultured with SARS-CoV-2 spike peptides, collected before COVID-19 vaccination.

In nucleotides, the CDR3 is TGTGCCAGCAGCCAAGGGGGTTCGGGGGGTTTCTACTTC. Its translation: CASSQGGSGGFYF. The V call is TRBV3-1 (or the pseudogene TRBV3-2), the J call TRBJ2-5; 7 bases agree with TRBD2. V lost 1 base, J lost 14 bases, and 10 bases stayed unmatched. Per germline, CDR1 LGHDT and CDR2 YNNKEL (reference sequence). The CDR3 contains 13 residues.